This TCR beta chain came from a study of T cells in Graves' hyperthyroidism and ophthalmopathy. Regions amplified from RNA transcripts were the TCR beta CDR3 regions. The HTBI primer set served for first-round RT-PCR of the TCR CDR3. TCRdb reprocessed the multiplex PCR reads with MiXCR, giving one entry per CDR3 protein. The data show a few hundred thousand distinct CDR3 sequences, 15% seen once. CDR1 DFQATT and CDR2 SNEGSKA come from the germline V gene (reference sequence). CDR3 size: 10 residues. The V end lost 3 bases, the J end lost 8 bases, and 4 bases lay between the germline ends. This clonotype has more than one count but fewer than ten.

Specimen: blood. The V gene is TRBV20-1, the J gene TRBJ2-2; D is unresolved. The receptor comes from a woman aged 25 to 39 with Graves' hyperthyroidism. The CDR3 nucleotides read TGCAGTGCTAGGTCAGGGGAGCTGTTTTTT. This encodes CSARSGELFF.